A single sample gave rise to the 17 T cell receptor beta chains below, sequenced in a study of circulating CD8 cells and anti-PD-1 response in melanoma. Each library started from roughly 15 ng of total RNA using the QIAseq Immune Repertoire TCR panel. TCRdb reprocessed the reads with MiXCR, giving one entry per CDR3 protein. The sample holds approximately 990 distinct CDR3 sequences, 8.3% seen once. Live CD3+CD8+TCRalphabeta+ cells were sorted into four subsets by PD-1 and/or TIGIT. The material sequenced was CD8+ T cells from PBMCs, taken at baseline or after one month of anti-PD-1 therapy (not recorded which). The receptors derive from a human donor with melanoma.

Sample share makes this clonotype large. The junction departs from the called germline gene at one end, perhaps through a read error. This sequence joins TRBV25-1 and TRBJ1-2, with unresolved D. The CDR3 is made up of 13 amino acids. Germline lookup yields CDR1 MGHDK and CDR2 SYGVNS. The CDR3, as DNA: TGTGCCAGCAGTGAATATCAAGGTCCGCCTCGAATCTTC. It is translated as CASSEYQGPPRIF.

This clonotype is judged large. CDR3 in DNA: TGTGCCAGCGGACGGACAGGGGTTCAGCCCCAGCATTTT. Encoded protein: CASGRTGVQPQHF. J is TRBJ1-5 and V is TRBV27, with 9 positions matching TRBD1. V lost 8 bases, J lost 6 bases, and 5 bases stayed unmatched. This CDR3 is 13 amino acids long. Germline loops: CDR1 MNHEY, CDR2 SMNVEV (reference sequence).

This clonotype is judged large. This sequence joins TRBV28 and TRBJ1-5, with TRBD1 as a possible D gene (5 bases). The germline V and J ends were trimmed by 3 bases and 4 bases, with 10 bases remaining between them. Germline V CDR1 and CDR2: MDHEN, SYDVKM. The CDR3 spans 14 residues. In DNA form, the CDR3 reads TGTGCCAGCAGTTTTTACAAGGGGAATCAGCCCCAGCATTTT. It specifies CASSFYKGNQPQHF.

By share of the sample, this clonotype is medium-sized. The rearrangement joins TRBV19 to TRBJ2-2; maybe TRBD1 (6 bases). This CDR3 contains 17 residues. Trimming pared 8 bases from V and 6 bases from J, leaving 25 bases between. Germline V lookup: CDR1 LNHDA, CDR2 SQIVND (reference sequence). DNA of the CDR3: TGTGCCAGTCTGGCAGGGGTGCATTCCCTAAACGCCGGGGAGCTGTTTTTT. It codes for CASLAGVHSLNAGELFF. The whole variable domain, filled in from reference TRBV19 and TRBJ2-2, reads DGGITQSPKYLFRKEGQNVTLSCEQNLNHDAMYWYRQDPGQGLRLIYYSQIVNDFQKGDIAEGYSVSREKKESFPLTVTSAQKNPTAFYLCASLAGVHSLNAGELFFGEGSRLTVL.

Note on this clonotype: A much bigger clone sits one base away, suggesting this may be a read error. The rearrangement joins TRBV2 to TRBJ2-3; D is perhaps TRBD2 (5 bases). V shed 5 bases and J shed 3 bases, with 12 bases lying between them. The length of the CDR3 is 14 residues. Germline CDR1 and CDR2: SNHLY and FYNNEI. CDR3: CASSSGEGTDTQYF. The CDR3, as DNA: TGTGCCAGCAGTTCTGGAGAGGGTACAGATACGCAGTATTTT.

This clonotype is judged medium-sized. The chain couples TRBV2 to TRBJ1-1, with D uncertain. This CDR3 comprises 14 residues. Trimming shortened V by 6 bases and J by 0 bases, and 11 bases separated the two germline ends. Per germline, CDR1 SNHLY and CDR2 FYNNEI. The CDR3 DNA reads TGTGCCAGCAGACTCCGACACGTGAACACTGAAGCTTTCTTT. Its protein product is CASRLRHVNTEAFF.

To note about this clonotype: A much bigger clone sits one base away, suggesting this may be a read error. CDR3 coding DNA: TGTGCCAGTAGTACCCGGGGGCCCACAGATACGCAGTATTTT. Translating gives CASSTRGPTDTQYF. The J gene is TRBJ2-3, the V gene TRBV19; D assignment may be TRBD1 or TRBD2 (6 bases each). The V end lost 4 bases, the J end lost 2 bases, and 10 bases lay between the germline ends. The germline V gene has CDR1 LNHDA and CDR2 SQIVND (reference sequence). This CDR3 has 14 residues.

In its sample, this clonotype ranks as medium-sized. In DNA form, the CDR3 reads TGCAGCTATCGGACTAGCGGGCGAGACTACAATGAGCAGTTCTTC. Protein: CSYRTSGRDYNEQFF. This chain connects TRBV20-1 to TRBJ2-1; 11 bases line up with TRBD2. The CDR3 consists of 15 residues. Looked up from germline, CDR1 is DFQATT and CDR2 is SNEGSKA (reference sequence).

This clonotype is classed as large. The rearrangement joins TRBV19 to TRBJ1-2; no reliable D call. This CDR3 is 15 amino acids long. Germline assignment: CDR1 LNHDA and CDR2 SQIVND (reference sequence). V lost 5 bases and J 3 bases, leaving 16 bases between the germline ends. CDR3 coding DNA: TGTGCCAGTAGTCTAGCCGGACGGCTTCACTATGGCTACACCTTC. Translated, it gives CASSLAGRLHYGYTF.

By sample share, this clonotype is large (0.1 to 1%). This chain joins TRBV19 and TRBJ2-1; TRBD2 aligns across 9 bases. The CDR3 has 16 amino acids. Germline lookup yields CDR1 LNHDA and CDR2 SQIVND (reference sequence). After removal of 8 bases from V and 4 bases from J, the junction contained 12 bases not matched to a gene. In DNA, the CDR3 is TGTGCCAGTTCCGGCGAGACTAGCGGTAAATACAATGAGCAGTTCTTC. Amino acid sequence: CASSGETSGKYNEQFF.

By share of the sample, this clonotype is medium-sized. The genes are TRBV27 and TRBJ2-7, with a weak D call TRBD1 (6 bases). This CDR3 is 15 amino acids long. Trimming stripped 0 bases from V and 4 bases from J, with 13 bases between. Germline-derived CDR1 and CDR2 are MNHEY and SMNVEV (reference sequence). The CDR3 is CASSLSRGHPYEQYF. The CDR3 DNA is TGTGCCAGCAGTTTATCGAGGGGACACCCTTACGAGCAGTACTTC.

This clonotype rates as large. The chain combines TRBV2 with TRBJ2-7, with TRBD2 identical over 7 bases. Germline trimming cut 0 bases from V and 4 bases from J; bases unmatched to any gene: 9. This CDR3 is built from 16 residues. The germline V gene encodes CDR1 SNHLY and CDR2 FYNNEI. CDR3 sequence: CASSEAGREAGYEQYF. The DNA of the CDR3 is TGTGCCAGCAGTGAAGCCGGTCGGGAGGCGGGGTACGAGCAGTACTTC.

In its sample, this clonotype was seen a few times. The chain carries TRBV28 and TRBJ2-1; D remains ambiguous. Germline CDR1 and CDR2: MDHEN and SYDVKM. V dropped 3 bases and J dropped 5 bases, with 11 bases sitting between them. This CDR3 comprises 14 residues. The CDR3 loop reads CASSFLVLDNEQFF. In DNA form, the CDR3 reads TGTGCCAGCAGTTTTTTGGTATTGGACAATGAGCAGTTCTTC.

In the case of this clonotype: Given a much more abundant clone one base away, this may be a read error. The chain joins TRBV9 to TRBJ2-7, with no clear D. This CDR3 is 13 amino acids long. Germline values: CDR1 SGDLS, CDR2 YYNGEE. The CDR3 DNA sequence: TGTGCCTGCAGCGTAGACGGGTTGGAAGAGCAGTACTTC. Translation gives CACSVDGLEEQYF.

By share, this clonotype counts as medium-sized (0.01 to 0.1%). The chain recombines TRBV2 with TRBJ1-2; the D gene is possibly TRBD1 (5 bases). Germline CDR1 reads SNHLY; CDR2 reads FYNNEI. The CDR3 has 11 residues. The V end was cut by 6 bases, the J end by 10 bases, with 12 bases between. In nucleotides, the CDR3 is TGTGCCAGCAGCGGGAGGGGAAACTACACCTTC. The encoded protein is CASSGRGNYTF.

This clonotype qualifies as medium-sized. The chain has TRBV19 and TRBJ2-1; weak D call: TRBD2 (6 bases). Per germline, CDR1 LNHDA and CDR2 SQIVND (reference sequence). Between the trimmed V and J ends, which lost 3 bases and 4 bases, there was a span of 13 bases. The CDR3 length is 15 residues. The chain's CDR3 is CASSIFGRTYNEQFF. The CDR3, as DNA: TGTGCCAGTAGTATTTTCGGGAGAACGTACAATGAGCAGTTCTTC.

The chain has TRBV19 and TRBJ2-1; TRBD2 aligns across 10 bases. Trimming cost V 8 bases and J 10 bases; bases outside gene matches: 14. Germline values: CDR1 LNHDA, CDR2 SQIVND (reference sequence). The CDR3 is 15 amino acids. In DNA form, the CDR3 reads TGTGCCAGTGTGTTAGCGGGGGGCCGGTGGGAGGAGCAGTTCTTC. Protein: CASVLAGGRWEEQFF. The full variable domain, with the rest looked up from reference TRBV19 and TRBJ2-1, is DGGITQSPKYLFRKEGQNVTLSCEQNLNHDAMYWYRQDPGQGLRLIYYSQIVNDFQKGDIAEGYSVSREKKESFPLTVTSAQKNPTAFYLCASVLAGGRWEEQFFGPGTRLTVL.